This T cell receptor (beta chain) was captured by sequencing in a study of shared clonotypes between healthy human individuals. The study, taken as a whole, reports: The naive CD4 repertoires of a handful of donors were compared, and approximately 5% of clonotypes were shared. Enrolling few donors narrowed the genetic and exposure-history diversity that was represented.

Splitting of each subset's genomic DNA was done evenly across several immunoSEQ plates. Sorted subsets were amplified in replicate PCRs using around 220 ng DNA, 30,000 to 35,000 T cell genomes. The assay was immunoSEQ multiplex PCR, and TCRdb's table has in-frame clones only and misses some. The sample records around 2.3 million clones, about 94% being singletons. Trimming left V 6 bases short and J 11 bases short, with 22 bases between. The CDR3 runs 14 residues. CDR1 and CDR2 from the germline V gene are MNHNY and SVGAGI (reference sequence). This clone was observed a few times. Its target is unknown.

The source is a man aged 18 to 29 in good health. The sequenced material came from naive CD4+ T cells sorted from blood. As for subset: CD45RA+ positively selected. The chain employs TRBV6-6 and TRBJ1-2; no reliable D call. This chain's CDR3 is CASSELTELRLYTF. CDR3 nucleotides: TGTGCCAGCAGCGAACTGACGGAGCTTAGACTGTACACCTTC.